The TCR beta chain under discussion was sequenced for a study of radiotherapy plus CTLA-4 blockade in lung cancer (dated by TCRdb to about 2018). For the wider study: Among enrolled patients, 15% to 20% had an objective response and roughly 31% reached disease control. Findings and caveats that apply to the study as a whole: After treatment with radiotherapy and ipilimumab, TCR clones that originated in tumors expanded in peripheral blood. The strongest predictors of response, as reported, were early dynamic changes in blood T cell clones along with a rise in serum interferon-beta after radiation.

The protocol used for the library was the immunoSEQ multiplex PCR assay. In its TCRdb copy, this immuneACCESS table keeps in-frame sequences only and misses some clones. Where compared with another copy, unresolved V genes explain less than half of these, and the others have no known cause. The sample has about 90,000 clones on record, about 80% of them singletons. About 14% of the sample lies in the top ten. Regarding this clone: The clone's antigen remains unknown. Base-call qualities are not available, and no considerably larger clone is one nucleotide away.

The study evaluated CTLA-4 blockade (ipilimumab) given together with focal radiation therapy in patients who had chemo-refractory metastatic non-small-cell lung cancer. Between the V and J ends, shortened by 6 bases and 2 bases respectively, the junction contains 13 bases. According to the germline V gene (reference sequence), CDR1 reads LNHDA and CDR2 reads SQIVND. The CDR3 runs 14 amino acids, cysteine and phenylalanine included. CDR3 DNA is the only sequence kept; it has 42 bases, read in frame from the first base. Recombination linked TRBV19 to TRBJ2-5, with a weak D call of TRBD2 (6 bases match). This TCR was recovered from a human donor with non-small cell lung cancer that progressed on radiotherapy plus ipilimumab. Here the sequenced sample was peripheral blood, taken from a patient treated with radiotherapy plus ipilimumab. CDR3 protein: CASRRGLAQETQYF. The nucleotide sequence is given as TGTGCCAGTAGGCGGGGACTCGCTCAAGAGACCCAGTACTTC. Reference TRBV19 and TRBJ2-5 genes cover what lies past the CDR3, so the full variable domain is DGGITQSPKYLFRKEGQNVTLSCEQNLNHDAMYWYRQDPGQGLRLIYYSQIVNDFQKGDIAEGYSVSREKKESFPLTVTSAQKNPTAFYLCASRRGLAQETQYFGPGTRLLVL.